Below are 18 T cell receptor beta chains sequenced from a single sample in a study of T cell responses to AZD1222 COVID-19 vaccine. Repertoires were generated with immunoSEQ multiplex PCR, while TCRdb's copy carries only in-frame clones and drops some. This table holds 120,000 or so clones, roughly 88% found once. The source was peripheral blood, collected on day 0 of AZD1222 vaccination. These receptors came from an adult in good health.

A single count supports this clone. This chain uses TRBV27 with TRBJ1-1, with no clear D. CDR1 and CDR2 from the germline V gene are MNHEY and SMNVEV (reference sequence). V shed 5 bases and J shed 1 base, with 14 bases lying between them. This CDR3 comprises 15 residues. The CDR3 sequence: CASSPGPTWNTEAFF. The CDR3 DNA reads TGTGCCAGCAGTCCCGGCCCTACGTGGAACACTGAAGCTTTCTTT.

The chain combines TRBV10-3 with TRBJ1-3; TRBD1 matches at 8 bases. Germline loops: CDR1 ENHRY, CDR2 SYGVKD. The J segment lost 2 bases and the V segment lost 2 bases, leaving 2 bases of the junction unmatched. This CDR3 contains 15 residues. The CDR3 coding sequence is TGTGCCATCAGTGAGGAACAGGGGGCTGGAAACACCATATATTTT. As protein: CAISEEQGAGNTIYF.

In DNA, the CDR3 is TGTGCCAGCAGCGTGGGGGGTTTTAACTATGGCTACACCTTC. This gives the protein CASSVGGFNYGYTF. This chain joins TRBV5-4 and TRBJ1-2, with D perhaps TRBD1 (5 bases). CDR3 length: 14 amino acids. Germline V gene sequence: CDR1 SGHNT, CDR2 YYREEE (reference sequence). Trimming stripped 4 bases from V and 1 base from J, with 11 bases between.

The gene calls are TRBV21-1 and TRBJ1-2; TRBD1 is the table's D call and was not checked against the DNA. TRBV21-1 counts as a pseudogene. The CDR3 is 12 amino acids. DNA of the CDR3: TGTGCCAGGAGGGACAGCTTCTATGGCTACACCTTC. Encoded protein: CARRDSFYGYTF.

The count of this clone is one. The CDR3, as DNA: TGTGCCAGTAGTACGGGACAGGGCGGACAGCCCCAGCATTTT. Amino acid sequence: CASSTGQGGQPQHF. The chain recombines TRBV19 with TRBJ1-5; 9 bases fit TRBD1. This CDR3 contains 14 residues. The V gene's germline CDR1 is LNHDA and CDR2 SQIVND (reference sequence). J gave up 7 bases and V 4 bases, and 5 bases lay outside the gene matches.

The V gene is TRBV4-2, the J gene TRBJ2-2, with D perhaps matching TRBD1 or TRBD2 (5 bases each). In germline, CDR1 is LGHNA, CDR2 YNFKEQ. The CDR3 sequence is 15 residues long. Trimming pared 3 bases from V and 0 bases from J, leaving 8 bases between. CDR3 protein: CASSHGTANTGELFF. The CDR3 region has the DNA TGTGCCAGCAGCCATGGGACGGCGAACACCGGGGAGCTGTTTTTT.

This clone was seen only once. CDR3 nucleotides: TGCGCCAGCAGCCAAGGATCAGGGGTGCCCCAGCATTTT. It is translated as CASSQGSGVPQHF. The rearrangement links TRBV4-1 to TRBJ1-5; a weak D match, TRBD1 (6 bases). CDR1 MGHRA and CDR2 YSYEKL come from the germline V gene. The CDR3 has 13 amino acids. Trimming removed 1 base at V and 9 bases at J, with 10 bases between.

The chain has TRBV25-1 and TRBJ2-7; D is ambiguous. This CDR3 is 12 amino acids long. Between the trimmed V and J ends, which lost 5 bases and 5 bases, there was a span of 10 bases. Germline loops: CDR1 MGHDK, CDR2 SYGVNS. In nucleotides, the CDR3 is TGTGCCAGCAGTTTCGGTGGGAACGAGCAGTACTTC. It specifies CASSFGGNEQYF.

V and J are TRBV5-1 and TRBJ1-5, with D possibly matching TRBD1 (5 bases). Per the germline V gene, CDR1 is SGHRS and CDR2 is YFSETQ. V was clipped by 4 bases and J by 3 bases, with 14 bases between them. This CDR3 has 15 residues. Written as DNA, the CDR3 is TGCGCCAGCAGCCCTGGGGGAGGCGTCAATCAGCCCCAGCATTTT. It yields the protein CASSPGGGVNQPQHF.

The chain has TRBV11-3 and TRBJ1-1; D call uncertain. Germline V gives CDR1 SGHNT, CDR2 YENEEA. V lost 0 bases and J 0 bases, leaving 8 bases between the germline ends. This CDR3 contains 15 residues. For the CDR3, the DNA is TGTGCCAGCAGCTTAGATCTCCAGTTGAACACTGAAGCTTTCTTT. It yields the protein CASSLDLQLNTEAFF.

V and J are TRBV27 and TRBJ2-7; the D is unclear. The V gene lost 6 bases and the J gene lost 1 base, with 13 bases spanning the gap. From germline, CDR1 is MNHEY and CDR2 SMNVEV (reference sequence). The CDR3 is 14 residues long. CDR3 nucleotide sequence: TGTGCCAGCAGGCTGGGCAGCGATTCCTACGAGCAGTACTTC. As protein: CASRLGSDSYEQYF.

The rearrangement uses TRBV27 and TRBJ1-5, with D uncertain. The CDR3 runs 14 residues. In germline, CDR1 is MNHEY, CDR2 SMNVEV (reference sequence). The V and J ends lost 3 bases and 3 bases respectively, with 9 bases between them. This CDR3 reads CASSLGRVNQPQHF. Written as DNA, the CDR3 is TGTGCCAGCAGTTTGGGGAGGGTCAATCAGCCCCAGCATTTT.

The chain is built from TRBV6-5 and TRBJ2-3; D is perhaps TRBD1 (6 bases). Trimming removed 0 bases from V and 6 bases from J, with 16 bases in between. The CDR3 extends over 16 amino acids. Germline V gene lookup returns CDR1 MNHEY and CDR2 SVGAGI. DNA of the CDR3: TGTGCCAGCAGTTACTCGAAGGTCAGGGGCAGGGATACGCAGTATTTT. Translated, it gives CASSYSKVRGRDTQYF.

V and J are TRBV7-3 and TRBJ2-3; tentatively, D is TRBD2 (6 bases). Trimming removed 0 bases at V and 0 bases at J, with 10 bases between. Germline CDR1 SGHTA, CDR2 FQGTGA. The CDR3 is 16 amino acids. The CDR3 spells CASSLTLSGSTDTQYF. CDR3 nucleotides: TGTGCCAGCAGCTTAACCCTTAGCGGAAGCACAGATACGCAGTATTTT.

This clone was seen only once. The V and J genes are TRBV6-5 and TRBJ1-1; TRBD1 is a possible D gene (5 bases). CDR3 size: 14 residues. Germline-derived CDR1 and CDR2 are MNHEY and SVGAGI. V was clipped by 6 bases and J by 1 base, with 12 bases between them. CDR3 in amino acids: CASRDRQTNTEAFF. The CDR3 DNA follows: TGTGCCAGCAGGGATAGACAGACGAACACTGAAGCTTTCTTT.

This clone came up many times. This chain links TRBV18 with TRBJ1-5; D is uncertain. The CDR3 length is 13 residues. CDR1 KGHSH and CDR2 LQKENI come from the germline V gene. Trimming cost V 3 bases and J 4 bases, with 7 bases left between them. Here the CDR3 DNA reads TGTGCCAGCTCACCCGCTATAAATCAGCCCCAGCATTTT. This codes for CASSPAINQPQHF.

J is TRBJ2-3 and V is TRBV6-5; 9 bases are a match to TRBD2. V lost 4 bases and J lost 6; bases outside the gene matches: 5. From germline, CDR1 is MNHEY and CDR2 SVGAGI. The CDR3 loop spans 14 amino acids. CDR3 nucleotides: TGTGCCAGCAGTTTGGGACTAGCTTCCGATACGCAGTATTTT. It yields the protein CASSLGLASDTQYF.

The chain couples TRBV5-6 to TRBJ2-5, with 8 bases lining up with TRBD1. The CDR3 loop spans 15 amino acids. Germline V gene lookup returns CDR1 SGHDT and CDR2 YYEEEE. The V and J ends lost 0 bases and 4 bases, in that order; junction bases with no gene match: 5. DNA for the CDR3: TGTGCCAGCAGCTTGGGCCAGGGGGCTATAGAGACCCAGTACTTC. The encoded protein is CASSLGQGAIETQYF. Complete variable domain (other parts from reference TRBV5-6 and TRBJ2-5): DAGVTQSPTHLIKTRGQQVTLRCSPKSGHDTVSWYQQALGQGPQFIFQYYEEEERQRGNFPDRFSGHQFPNYSSELNVNALLLGDSALYLCASSLGQGAIETQYFGPGTRLLVL.